This TCR beta chain was obtained from a study of blood T cell repertoires in COVID-19 (dated by TCRdb to 2020 to 2021). Broadly, across the study: Samples covering the acute and convalescent phases of COVID-19 were provided by collaborators in the United States, Italy and Spain. The material from the prospective study consisted of cDNA or gDNA derived from T cells, B-cell-depleted T cells, or PBMCs. Subjects who had been exposed to COVID-19, were actively infected with it, or had recovered from it provided the deeply sampled blood TCRbeta repertoires that made up the dataset. The repertoires were released in a freely available public database intended as a resource for research on the immune response to SARS-CoV-2. Samples were obtained from the ongoing ImmuneRACE study (first 160 participants) and from 1,254 subjects provided by 6 global collaborators. Nearly every sample came with metadata listing a de-identified subject ID, COVID-19 status, age in years and sex. Where HLA class I and class II types were available, the types were taken from metadata supplied by the sample provider, not from assay-based typing.

The immunoSEQ Assay, a bias-controlled multiplex PCR, was used to amplify TCRbeta CDR3 regions from genomic DNA. Per the authors' processing: The number of nucleated cells in each sample was estimated by amplification of reference gene primers within the assay. To quantify the absolute abundance of each unique TCRbeta CDR3 rearrangement, sequence reads were collapsed and filtered. For each sample, productive Simpson clonality was calculated by taking the square root of Simpson's diversity index across productive rearrangements. The table comes from immuneACCESS by way of TCRdb, which keeps in-frame sequences with V and J called. Part of the clones is missing from these tables; in studies checked, under half for an unresolved V gene and the rest for unknown reasons. The V and J calls and the clone size are those of that table, but D and trimming were determined from the DNA. The sample table contains about 230,000 clones; only one count was recorded for 83% of them. Just over 2.5% of the sample comes from the top ten.

A remark on this clone: It lacks a known antigen. One base away there is no much larger clone; base qualities are not given.

As encoded in the germline V gene, CDR1 is SNHLY while CDR2 is FYNNEI. The CDR3 has 13 amino acids, counting the end cysteine and phenylalanine. The only DNA kept is the CDR3, 39 bases in frame from the first base. V is cut back by 4 bases and J by 5 bases, with 0 bases in the junction unmatched. The full study reports these points: The amount of clinical and demographic metadata varied by source and participant and was provided uncurated.

The collaborating institutions used their own protocols to collect whole blood in K2EDTA tubes. Collaborator samples were shipped for TCRbeta analysis as frozen whole blood, isolated PBMCs, or DNA extracted from either sample type. The V and J genes are TRBV2 and TRBJ2-5, and TRBD1 matches 11 of the central bases. Sequences were obtained from peripheral blood. This receptor was obtained from a woman aged 70-85 years with active or convalescent COVID-19. The sequenced DNA: TGTGCCAGCAGTGGGGACAGGGGGGAGACCCAGTACTTC. Its amino acids are CASSGDRGETQYF.